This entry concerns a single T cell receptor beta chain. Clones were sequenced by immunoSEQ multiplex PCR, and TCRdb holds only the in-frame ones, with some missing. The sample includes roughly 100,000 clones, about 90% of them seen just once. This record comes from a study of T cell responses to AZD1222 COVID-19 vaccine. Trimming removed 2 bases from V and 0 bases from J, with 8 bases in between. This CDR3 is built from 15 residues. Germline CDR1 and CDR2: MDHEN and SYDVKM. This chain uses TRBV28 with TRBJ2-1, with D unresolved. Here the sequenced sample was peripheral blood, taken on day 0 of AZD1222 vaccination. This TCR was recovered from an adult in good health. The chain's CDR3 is CASSLVAASYNEQFF. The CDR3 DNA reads TGTGCCAGCAGTTTAGTGGCAGCCTCCTACAATGAGCAGTTCTTC.